This TCR beta chain was sequenced in a study of cytomegalovirus exposure and HLA in healthy donors. Clones were sequenced by immunoSEQ multiplex PCR, and TCRdb holds only the in-frame ones, with some missing. The table has 55,000 to 70,000 clones, about 95% seen once. The study drew the donors from its roughly 110-subject validation cohort, separate from the approximately 700-subject first cohort. Germline loops: CDR1 SGHNT, CDR2 YENEEA. The CDR3 totals 16 residues. V lost 5 bases and J lost 2; bases outside the gene matches: 9. A note on this clone: What it recognizes is unknown.

Study-wide results and limits: A list of approximately 160 TCR beta chains associated with cytomegalovirus was given.

This TCR came from a man aged 18 to 35 in good health and CMV-seronegative. The chain employs TRBV11-3 and TRBJ2-1; 7 nucleotides line up with TRBD1. The sample comprised PBMCs. The CDR3 coding sequence is TGTGCCAGCAGCACCAGACAGGGCCAGGCCTACAATGAGCAGTTCTTC. Translation gives CASSTRQGQAYNEQFF.